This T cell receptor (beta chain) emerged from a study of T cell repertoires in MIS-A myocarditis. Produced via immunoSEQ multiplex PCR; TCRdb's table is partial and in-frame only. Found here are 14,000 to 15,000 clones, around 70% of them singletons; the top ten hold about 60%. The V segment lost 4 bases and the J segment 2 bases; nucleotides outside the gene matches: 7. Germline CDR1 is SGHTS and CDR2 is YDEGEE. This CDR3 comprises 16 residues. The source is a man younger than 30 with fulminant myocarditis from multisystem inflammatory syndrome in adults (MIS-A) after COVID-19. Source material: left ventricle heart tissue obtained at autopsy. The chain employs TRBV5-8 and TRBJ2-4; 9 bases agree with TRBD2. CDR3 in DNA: TGTGCCAGCAGCCCCTTTCTAGCGGGGTCCAAAAACATTCAGTACTTC. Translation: CASSPFLAGSKNIQYF.